This TCR beta chain appears in the sequencing data of a study of shared clonotypes between healthy human individuals (dated by TCRdb to the early 2020s). Broadly, across the study: The cohort comprised a couple of women and three men aged 18 to 49 years. Per donor, three plates each were used for CD4 naive and CD4 memory, two for CD8 naive, and one for CD8 memory. To estimate repertoire size and how much clonotypes are shared between individuals, the study performed deep sequencing of blood TCR repertoires from 4 to 6 healthy adults. To increase sequencing depth and limit assay-specific biases, TCR repertoire library preparation and sequencing were carried out by different laboratories using diverse techniques. Between about 0.94 and 10 billion PBMCs per donor were obtained by leukapheresis. What the research found in general, with its limitations: Pairwise subsampling indicated that sequencing depth was expected to affect the degree of clonotype sharing among donors. Because the study included a small number of donors, the genetic and exposure-history diversity represented was limited. Sampling was restricted to blood, and TCR repertoires in tissue are likely to differ from TCR repertoires in blood. Naive subsets generally had larger estimated clonotype richness than memory subsets. Compared with non-shared clonotypes, the clonotypes found in all four sorted-subset donors had higher generation probabilities. Across four donors, around 5% of naive CD4, around 3.5% of naive CD8, about 2.3% of memory CD4, and under 0.45% of memory CD8 clonotypes were shared. Even with the large sequencing depth, rarefaction of the sorted-subset datasets indicated that sequencing was incomplete.

A remark on this clone: Its binding antigen is unknown. Base qualities are missing; no much larger clone stands one base away.

For the CD8 naive samples, CD45RO-negative cells were positively selected for CCR7, yielding a CD45RA+CCR7+ population from which TemRA cells were excluded. Donors were healthy HIV-negative adults with no recently reported acute infections or vaccinations. Every donor was a Caucasian adult living in Nashville, Tennessee, USA. After blood collection by leukapheresis, PBMCs were isolated using Ficoll-Histopaque density gradient centrifugation and then cryopreserved in the vapor phase of liquid nitrogen. Analytical flow cytometry was used to check the purity and quantity of each magnetically sorted T cell population. Each sorted fraction had its genomic DNA isolated and then quantified by UV absorbance on a Nanodrop 2000c. Using the deep immunoSEQ assay, TCR CDR3 regions were amplified from genomic DNA by multiplex PCR. For each cell subset, the extracted genomic DNA was distributed evenly across all wells of several immunoSEQ 96-well plates, and each plate served as one replicate. For sorted subsets, 200 ng of genomic DNA, equivalent to around 30,000 T cell genomes, went into each replicate PCR. Purified libraries were quantified with a Qubit 3.0 fluorometer, sized on a Bioanalyzer 2100, and re-quantified with the KAPA Library Quantification kit. Every immunoSEQ 96-well plate was sequenced on a separate single-read 150-cycle Illumina NextSeq 550 flow cell. The study's own analysis went as follows. Because only junctional sequences without quality scores were contained in the immunoSEQ output, filtering matching that applied to full-length reads could not be performed. To assign V/J genes and CDR3, sequences were annotated using PyIR, a Python wrapper for IgBLAST v1.9, with IMGT germline references. Reads were removed for weak V/J assignments (E-value above 1e-6), missing CDR3, stop codons, out-of-frame junctions, or ambiguous translated residues. V3J clonotypes were defined by identical inferred V gene, J gene, and CDR3 amino acid sequence. The percentage overlap between two repertoires was calculated by dividing the number of shared unique clonotypes by the size of the smaller repertoire. Repertoire richness was assessed with RTK rarefaction, the Chao1 estimator, and Recon v2.1 estimates of unobserved clonotypes. For all TCRbeta clonotypes obtained by the gDNA method from four donors, generation probabilities were computed with OLGA. TCRdb retrieved this table from immuneACCESS and kept in-frame rearrangements only. Not all clones are present; in checked studies, unresolved V genes account for under half, and no reason is known for the remainder. That table supplies the V and J calls and clone size; D and trimming were determined from the DNA. For this sample the table gives roughly 850,000 clones, of which 90% to 98% were detected only once. The ten largest clones add up to over 0.2% of the sample.

Sequencing input: naive CD8+ T cells sorted from blood. According to the study, the label for this sample's cell subset or site signals: CD45RA+CCR7+. This sequence originates from a man aged 25-45 years in good health.

The CDR3 protein: CSVTDGNYGYTF. The DNA sequence is TGCAGCGTTACCGATGGTAACTATGGCTACACCTTC. Recombination connected TRBV29-1 to TRBJ1-2, with the D segment identity uncertain. From the cysteine up to the phenylalanine, the CDR3 has a length of 12 residues. Of all the DNA, just the CDR3 is kept, 36 bases in frame from base 1. V and J are truncated by 5 bases and 1 base respectively, leaving an intervening sequence of 8 bases. The germline V gene specifies SQVTM as CDR1 and ANQGSEA as CDR2.